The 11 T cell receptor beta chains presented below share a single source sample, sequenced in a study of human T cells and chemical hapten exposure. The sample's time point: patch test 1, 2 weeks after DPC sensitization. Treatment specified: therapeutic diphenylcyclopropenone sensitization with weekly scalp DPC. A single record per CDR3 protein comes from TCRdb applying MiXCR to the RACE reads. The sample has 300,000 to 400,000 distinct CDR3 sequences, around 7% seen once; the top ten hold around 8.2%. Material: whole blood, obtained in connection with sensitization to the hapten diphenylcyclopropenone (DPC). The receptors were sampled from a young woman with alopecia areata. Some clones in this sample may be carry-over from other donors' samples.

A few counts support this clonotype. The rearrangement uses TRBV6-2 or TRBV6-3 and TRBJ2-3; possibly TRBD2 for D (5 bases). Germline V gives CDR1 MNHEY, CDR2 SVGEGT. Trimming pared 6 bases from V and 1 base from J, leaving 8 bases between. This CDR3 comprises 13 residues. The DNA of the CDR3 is TGTGCCAGCAGCAAGCGGCGCACAGATACGCAGTATTTT. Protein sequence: CASSKRRTDTQYF.

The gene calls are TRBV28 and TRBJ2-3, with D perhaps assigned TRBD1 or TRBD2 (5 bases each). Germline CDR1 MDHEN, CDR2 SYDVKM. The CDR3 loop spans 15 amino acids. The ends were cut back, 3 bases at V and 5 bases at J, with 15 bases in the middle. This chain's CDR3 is CASSFHGRGRDTQYF. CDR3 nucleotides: TGTGCCAGCAGTTTTCATGGCCGGGGCCGAGATACGCAGTATTTT.

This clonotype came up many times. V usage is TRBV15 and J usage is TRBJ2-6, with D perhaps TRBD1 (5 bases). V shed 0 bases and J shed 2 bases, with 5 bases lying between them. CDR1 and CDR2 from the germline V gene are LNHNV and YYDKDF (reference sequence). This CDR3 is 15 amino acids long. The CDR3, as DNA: TGTGCCACCAGCAGAGACAGGGCTGGGGCCAACGTCCTGACTTTC. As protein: CATSRDRAGANVLTF.

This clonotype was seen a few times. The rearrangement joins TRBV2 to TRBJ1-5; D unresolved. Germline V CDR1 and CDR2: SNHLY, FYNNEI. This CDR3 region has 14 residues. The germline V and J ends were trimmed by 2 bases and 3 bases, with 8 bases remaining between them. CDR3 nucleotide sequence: TGTGCCAGCAGTGAAATGAGGATCAATCAGCCCCAGCATTTT. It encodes CASSEMRINQPQHF.

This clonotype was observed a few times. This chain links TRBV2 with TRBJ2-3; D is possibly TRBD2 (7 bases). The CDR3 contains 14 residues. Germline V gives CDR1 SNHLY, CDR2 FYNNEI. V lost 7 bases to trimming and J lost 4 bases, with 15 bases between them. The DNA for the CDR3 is TGTGCCAGCAATCTGGGCGGGGGCGCAGATACGCAGTATTTT. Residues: CASNLGGGADTQYF.

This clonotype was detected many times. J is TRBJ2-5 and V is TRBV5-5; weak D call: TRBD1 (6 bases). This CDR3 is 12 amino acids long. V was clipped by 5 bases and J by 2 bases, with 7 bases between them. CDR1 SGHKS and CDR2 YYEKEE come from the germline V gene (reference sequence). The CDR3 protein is CASRTGQETQYF. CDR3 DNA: TGTGCCAGCAGGACAGGTCAAGAGACCCAGTACTTC. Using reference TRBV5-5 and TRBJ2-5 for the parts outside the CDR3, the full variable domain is DAGVTQSPTHLIKTRGQQVTLRCSPISGHKSVSWYQQVLGQGPQFIFQYYEKEERGRGNFPDRFSARQFPNYSSELNVNALLLGDSALYLCASRTGQETQYFGPGTRLLVL.

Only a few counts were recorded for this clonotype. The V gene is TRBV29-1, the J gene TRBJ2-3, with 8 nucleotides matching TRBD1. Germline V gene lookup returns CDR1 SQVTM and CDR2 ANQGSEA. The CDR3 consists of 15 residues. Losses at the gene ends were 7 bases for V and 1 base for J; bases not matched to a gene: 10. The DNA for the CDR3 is TGCAGCGATCACACTCCGGGACAGGGCACAGATACGCAGTATTTT. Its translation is CSDHTPGQGTDTQYF.

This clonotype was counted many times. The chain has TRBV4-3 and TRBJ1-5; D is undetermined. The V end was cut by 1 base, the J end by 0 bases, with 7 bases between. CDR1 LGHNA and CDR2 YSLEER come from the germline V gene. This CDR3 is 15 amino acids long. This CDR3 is CASSQAVYSNQPQHF. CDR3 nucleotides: TGCGCCAGCAGCCAAGCTGTATATAGCAATCAGCCCCAGCATTTT.

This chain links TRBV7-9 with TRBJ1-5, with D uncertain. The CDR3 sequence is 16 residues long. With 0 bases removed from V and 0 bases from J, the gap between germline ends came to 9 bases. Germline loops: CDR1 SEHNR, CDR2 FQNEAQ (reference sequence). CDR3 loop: CASSLATLYSNQPQHF. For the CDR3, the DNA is TGTGCCAGCAGCTTAGCTACCCTTTATAGCAATCAGCCCCAGCATTTT.

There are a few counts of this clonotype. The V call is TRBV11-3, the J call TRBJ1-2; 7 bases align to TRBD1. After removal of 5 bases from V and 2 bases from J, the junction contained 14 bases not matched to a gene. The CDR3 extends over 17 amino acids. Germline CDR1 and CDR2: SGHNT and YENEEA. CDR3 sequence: CASSDGQAPSWNYGYTF. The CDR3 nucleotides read TGTGCCAGCAGCGACGGACAGGCCCCGTCTTGGAACTATGGCTACACCTTC. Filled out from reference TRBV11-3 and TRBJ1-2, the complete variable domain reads EAGVVQSPRYKIIEKKQPVAFWCNPISGHNTLYWYLQNLGQGPELLIRYENEEAVDDSQLPKDRFSAERLKGVDSTLKIQPAELGDSAVYLCASSDGQAPSWNYGYTFGSGTRLTVV.

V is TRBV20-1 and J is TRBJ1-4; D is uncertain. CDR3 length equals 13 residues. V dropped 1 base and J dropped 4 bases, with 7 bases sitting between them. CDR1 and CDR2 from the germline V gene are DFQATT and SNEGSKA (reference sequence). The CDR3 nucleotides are TGCAGTGCTAGAGTACAGTTTAATGAAAAACTGTTTTTT. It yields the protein CSARVQFNEKLFF.